The T cell receptor beta chain under discussion was sequenced for a study of T-cell memory formation after mild COVID-19. This CDR3 is built from 15 residues. CDR1 is MNHEY, CDR2 SVGEGT, per germline. Between the trimmed V and J ends, which lost 6 bases and 6 bases, there was a span of 21 bases. This clonotype was recorded a few times. TCRdb re-analysed the 5' RACE reads in MiXCR, keeping a single row per CDR3 protein. The sample has 250,000 to 400,000 distinct CDR3 sequences, 13% to 15% seen once. The V gene is TRBV6-2 or TRBV6-3, the J gene TRBJ2-7, with D perhaps being TRBD1 or TRBD2 (6 bases each). The source material was PBMCs or a T cell subset sorted from them (not recorded which). The sequence was obtained from a man aged 18 to 30 who had mild COVID-19 (a few samples of this study predate the infection). Cell type and time point are not known. The CDR3 DNA reads as TGTGCCAGCAGATACCGCGGGACACCATGGATCGAGCAGTACTTC. It yields the protein CASRYRGTPWIEQYF.